These 2 T cell receptor beta chains originate from one sample sequenced in a study of blood T cells in healthy people across ages. For the second PCR, which ran for 7 to 11 cycles, a sample-barcoded 5' primer and a J-beta primer mix were used. From the 5' RACE reads, TCRdb called clonotypes with MiXCR, one entry per CDR3 protein. The sample lists hundreds of thousands of distinct CDR3 sequences; roughly 53% were seen once. The material sequenced was blood. All receptors derive from an elderly man in good health.

The J gene is TRBJ2-1, the V gene TRBV6-5; 12 bases align to TRBD2. The germline CDR1 and CDR2 sequences are MNHEY and SVGAGI. CDR3 size: 18 residues. J gave up 8 bases and V 0 bases, and 11 bases lay outside the gene matches. CDR3 coding DNA: TGTGCCAGCAGTTACTCGATTGCTAGCGGGAGGGTTAAAGATGAGCAGTTCTTC. Protein product: CASSYSIASGRVKDEQFF.

The V gene is TRBV6-2 or TRBV6-3, the J gene TRBJ2-7; D uncertain. Germline V gene sequence: CDR1 MNHEY, CDR2 SVGEGT. This CDR3 contains 14 residues. V lost 8 bases to trimming and J lost 6 bases, with 20 bases between them. The CDR3 loop reads CASASGPSASEQYF. The CDR3 DNA sequence: TGTGCCAGCGCCTCGGGCCCCAGCGCCTCCGAGCAGTACTTC.